The 28 T cell receptor beta chains in this list originate from one sample, sequenced in a study of regulatory T cells in long-lasting Graves disease. To make TCR beta libraries, researchers used iRepertoire HTBI primers and Arm-PCR of CDR3 regions. One entry per CDR3 protein, called by TCRdb with MiXCR from the multiplex PCR reads. Among around 360,000 distinct CDR3 sequences listed, 16% were seen once. Time point denoted: newly diagnosed GD, antithyroid drugs for less than 3 months. PBMC RNA was the source of the TCR library. These data were also filed under a second study, of T cells in Graves' hyperthyroidism and ophthalmopathy.

The material was peripheral blood mononuclear cells (PBMCs), obtained at new diagnosis, from a patient treated with antithyroid drugs. The receptors here all came from a woman between 18 and 29 years old with Graves disease.

The chain recombines TRBV12-3 or TRBV12-4 with TRBJ1-5, with D uncertain. V lost 6 bases, J lost 10 bases, and 13 bases lay in between. The CDR3 consists of 12 residues. Here the CDR3 reads CASSPGAAPQHF. Written as DNA, the CDR3 is TGTGCCAGCAGCCCTGGTGCGGCTCCCCAGCATTTT.

V usage is TRBV5-1 and J usage is TRBJ2-2; D may be TRBD2 (6 bases). The ends were cut back, 3 bases at V and 3 bases at J, with 6 bases in the middle. The length of the CDR3 is 13 residues. Germline V gene sequence: CDR1 SGHRS, CDR2 YFSETQ. CDR3 bases: TGCGCCAGCAGCTGGGAGGACACCGGGGAGCTGTTTTTT. Translated, it gives CASSWEDTGELFF. The full variable domain, completed using reference TRBV5-1 and TRBJ2-2, is KAGVTQTPRYLIKTRGQQVTLSCSPISGHRSVSWYQQTPGQGLQFLFEYFSETQRNKGNFPGRFSGRQFSNSRSEMNVSTLELGDSALYLCASSWEDTGELFFGEGSRLTVL.

The chain uses TRBV2 and TRBJ2-3; the match to TRBD2 covers 12 bases. V shed 6 bases, J shed 2 bases, and the junction held 6 bases outside the gene matches. The CDR3 length is 16 residues. CDR1 and CDR2 (germline): SNHLY, FYNNEI. The CDR3 bases are TGTGCCAGCAGATTGCTAGCGGGAGGGTACACAGATACGCAGTATTTT. Amino acid sequence: CASRLLAGGYTDTQYF.

This chain connects TRBV6-2 or TRBV6-3 to TRBJ2-6; 8 nucleotides line up with TRBD1. V was pared by 5 bases and J by 4 bases, with 10 bases of the junction left unmatched. This CDR3 has 17 residues. Per the germline V gene, CDR1 is MNHEY and CDR2 is SVGEGT. The CDR3 DNA is TGTGCCAGCAGTAAATCCCAGGGGGCGCGGGGGGCCAACGTCCTGACTTTC. It translates to CASSKSQGARGANVLTF.

This clonotype showed up just once. The rearrangement joins TRBV11-2 to TRBJ2-1; 12 bases fit TRBD1. V shed 6 bases and J 10 bases; nucleotides not matched to a gene: 7. The V gene's germline CDR1 is SGHAT and CDR2 FQNNGV. CDR3 length: 14 residues. The DNA of the CDR3 is TGTGCCAGCAGTTTGTCCGGGACAGGGGGCGAGCAGTTCTTC. Protein: CASSLSGTGGEQFF.

This clonotype has at least ten counts. The chain recombines TRBV30 with TRBJ2-7; D remains ambiguous. This CDR3 is built from 14 residues. The germline CDR1 and CDR2 sequences are GTSNPN and SVGIG (reference sequence). The V end lost 4 bases, the J end lost 0 bases, and 13 bases lay between the germline ends. The CDR3 spells CAWTRVGSSYEQYF. CDR3 sequence (DNA): TGTGCCTGGACCCGGGTGGGGTCCTCCTACGAGCAGTACTTC.

Relative to its sample, this clonotype is medium-sized. The rearrangement joins TRBV20-1 to TRBJ2-7, with TRBD1 matching over 8 bases. The CDR3 is 14 amino acids. V lost 0 bases to trimming and J lost 3 bases; unmatched junction nucleotides: 4. Germline assignment: CDR1 DFQATT and CDR2 SNEGSKA (reference sequence). The CDR3 sequence: CSARDPGQDYEQYF. Here the CDR3 DNA reads TGCAGTGCTAGAGACCCGGGACAGGACTACGAGCAGTACTTC.

This clonotype was counted ten times or more. The chain joins TRBV2 to TRBJ2-1; 9 bases agree with TRBD2. The trim removed 4 bases at V and 8 bases at J, leaving 9 bases unmatched. The CDR3 length is 15 residues. Germline CDR1 and CDR2: SNHLY and FYNNEI. The CDR3 DNA is TGTGCCAGCAGTGCTGTAGCGGGGGCGATTGATGAGCAGTTCTTC. Protein product: CASSAVAGAIDEQFF.

This clonotype was observed many times. The CDR3 coding sequence is TGTGCCAGCAGTGAACGCCACAATGAGCAGTTCTTC. The encoded protein is CASSERHNEQFF. V is TRBV2 and J is TRBJ2-1; D is uncertain. Trimming took off 2 bases at V and 5 bases at J, with 4 bases between the two ends. There are 12 residues in the CDR3. CDR1 is SNHLY, CDR2 FYNNEI, per germline.

This clonotype appeared many times. The chain employs TRBV3-1 and TRBJ2-7; a possible D gene is TRBD1 (5 bases). The germline gives CDR1 LGHDT, CDR2 YNNKEL (reference sequence). The V gene lost 0 bases and the J gene lost 2 bases, with 14 bases spanning the gap. This CDR3 has 16 amino acids. The CDR3 region has the DNA TGTGCCAGCAGCCAAGATCGATGGGGCTTCACCTACGAGCAGTACTTC. It specifies CASSQDRWGFTYEQYF.

This clonotype was recorded a few times. The V call is TRBV6-2 or TRBV6-3, the J call TRBJ2-1; the match to TRBD2 covers 7 bases. CDR1 and CDR2 (germline): MNHEY, SVGEGT. The junction had 9 bases not matched to a gene; V was cut back by 1 base and J by 6 bases. The CDR3 runs 16 residues. The CDR3 loop is CASSYWRGEGLNEQFF. The CDR3, as DNA: TGTGCCAGCAGTTACTGGCGAGGGGAGGGCCTCAATGAGCAGTTCTTC.

A few counts support this clonotype. The V and J genes are TRBV19 and TRBJ1-5, with TRBD1 matching 9 bases. V lost 7 bases to trimming and J lost 4 bases; unmatched junction nucleotides: 8. The CDR3 has 15 amino acids. Germline CDR1 reads LNHDA; CDR2 reads SQIVND (reference sequence). In DNA form, the CDR3 reads TGTGCCAGTAAGCTAGGACAGGGGCTTAATCAGCCCCAGCATTTT. This gives the protein CASKLGQGLNQPQHF.

The chain is built from TRBV19 and TRBJ1-5; D is unresolved. The V gene lost 3 bases and the J gene lost 1 base, with 7 bases spanning the gap. Germline assignment: CDR1 LNHDA and CDR2 SQIVND (reference sequence). CDR3 length: 14 residues. This CDR3 reads CASSMFRSNQPQHF. For the CDR3, the DNA is TGTGCCAGTAGTATGTTTCGGAGCAATCAGCCCCAGCATTTT.

This clonotype came up many times. This chain uses TRBV13 with TRBJ1-1, with 8 bases that match TRBD1. The CDR3 length is 16 residues. Germline CDR1 is PRHDT and CDR2 is FYEKMQ (reference sequence). The V and J ends lost 0 bases and 0 bases, in that order; junction bases with no gene match: 3. The DNA of the CDR3 is TGTGCCAGCAGCTTAGGACAGGGGGTATTGAACACTGAAGCTTTCTTT. It encodes CASSLGQGVLNTEAFF.

This clonotype was counted ten times or more. This chain connects TRBV5-6 to TRBJ2-5, with 10 bases identical to TRBD1. With V trimmed by 4 bases and J by 4 bases, 7 bases remained unmatched. The CDR3 runs 15 residues. Germline V gene data show CDR1 as SGHDT and CDR2 as YYEEEE. CDR3 residues: CASSGTRDRGETQYF. CDR3 nucleotides: TGTGCCAGCAGCGGAACCCGGGACAGGGGAGAGACCCAGTACTTC.

Many counts were recorded for this clonotype. The chain recombines TRBV11-3 with TRBJ2-6; D may be TRBD1 or TRBD2 (5 bases each). The CDR3 contains 15 residues. V lost 5 bases, J lost 2 bases, and 10 bases lay in between. From germline, CDR1 is SGHNT and CDR2 YENEEA. The CDR3 is CASSARGAGANVLTF. In DNA, the CDR3 is TGTGCCAGCAGCGCCCGAGGGGCTGGGGCCAACGTCCTGACTTTC.

This clonotype showed up many times. V and J are TRBV2 and TRBJ2-3; tentative D call: TRBD1 (5 bases). The V end was cut by 8 bases, the J end by 2 bases, with 11 bases between. The germline V gene encodes CDR1 SNHLY and CDR2 FYNNEI. This CDR3 is 13 amino acids long. CDR3 in amino acids: CASARQYTDTQYF. In DNA form, the CDR3 reads TGTGCCAGCGCAAGACAGTACACAGATACGCAGTATTTT.

About this clonotype: A much larger clonotype is one base distant, so this may be a read error. Given the absence of the conserved phenylalanine or tryptophan at the CDR3 end, a read error is likely. The V and J genes are TRBV5-5 and TRBJ2-7; D perhaps matches TRBD2 (7 bases). This CDR3 is 16 amino acids long. Germline lookup yields CDR1 SGHKS and CDR2 YYEKEE (reference sequence). V lost 2 bases and J 0 bases, leaving 15 bases between the germline ends. CDR3 protein: CASSLRGGKSSYEQYS. CDR3 bases: TGTGCCAGCAGCTTAAGGGGGGGGAAGAGCTCCTACGAGCAGTACTCC.

On this clonotype: At one end the junction does not follow the germline gene, possibly because of a read error. The gene calls are TRBV12-5 and TRBJ1-3; D remains ambiguous. The CDR3 sequence is 18 residues long. In germline, CDR1 is LGHNT, CDR2 FRNRAP. CDR3: CASGLVIGSSSSGNTIYF. CDR3 DNA sequence: TGTGCTAGTGGATTGGTAATTGGAAGCAGCTCCTCTGGAAACACCATATATTTT.

At least ten counts were recorded for this clonotype. This chain connects TRBV28 to TRBJ2-1, with D perhaps TRBD1 (5 bases). Germline CDR1 and CDR2: MDHEN and SYDVKM. Trimming stripped 3 bases from V and 5 bases from J, with 8 bases between. This CDR3 has 13 residues. The CDR3 region is CASSFEQDNEQFF. The CDR3 region has the DNA TGTGCCAGCAGTTTCGAACAGGACAATGAGCAGTTCTTC.

This clonotype was seen many times. This chain uses TRBV3-1 with TRBJ1-3, with a tentative D call TRBD1 (6 bases). The CDR3 is made up of 14 amino acids. Germline V gives CDR1 LGHDT, CDR2 YNNKEL (reference sequence). V lost 4 bases to trimming and J lost 4 bases, with 11 bases between them. CDR3 coding DNA: TGTGCCAGCAGCCCGACCGGACAGGGAAACACCATATATTTT. Its protein is CASSPTGQGNTIYF.

A few counts support this clonotype. This may be a read error, as it is one base from a much larger clone. The V call is TRBV7-8, the J call TRBJ2-7, with D tentatively TRBD2 (7 bases). Germline CDR1 and CDR2: SGHVS and FQNEAQ. The CDR3 loop spans 14 amino acids. The DNA of the CDR3 is TGTGCCGGCAGCTTACGCGGGGGCCGCTACGAGCAGTACTTC. Translating gives CAGSLRGGRYEQYF. Using reference TRBV7-8 and TRBJ2-7 for the parts outside the CDR3, the full variable domain is GAGVSQSPRYKVAKRGQDVALRCDPISGHVSLFWYQQALGQGPEFLTYFQNEAQLDKSGLPSDRFFAERPEGSVSTLKIQRTQQEDSAVYLCAGSLRGGRYEQYFGPGTRLTVT.

In this sample, this clonotype turned up many times. This rearrangement joins TRBV4-1 to TRBJ1-2; the match to TRBD1 covers 9 bases. There are 16 residues in the CDR3. The germline V gene has CDR1 MGHRA and CDR2 YSYEKL. V shed 1 base, J shed 3 bases, and the junction held 6 bases outside the gene matches. The CDR3 sequence is CASSQGRTGAYYGYTF. Here the CDR3 DNA reads TGCGCCAGCAGCCAAGGAAGGACAGGGGCCTACTATGGCTACACCTTC.

This clonotype has only a few counts. This chain connects TRBV6-1 to TRBJ2-5; no definite D call. In germline, CDR1 is MNHNS, CDR2 SASEGT. V was shortened by 7 bases and J by 7 bases, with 13 bases between the two germline ends. This CDR3 region has 12 residues. CDR3 bases: TGTGCCAGCAAACTCGACCGGCCGACCCAGTACTTC. This codes for CASKLDRPTQYF.

This clonotype was picked up many times. This chain connects TRBV5-5 to TRBJ1-2; possibly TRBD1 for D (6 bases). The CDR3 totals 14 residues. Germline CDR1 and CDR2: SGHKS and YYEKEE (reference sequence). Trimming removed 4 bases at V and 0 bases at J, with 10 bases between. The CDR3 spells CASSEGVANYGYTF. In DNA form, the CDR3 reads TGTGCCAGCAGCGAGGGGGTGGCTAACTATGGCTACACCTTC.

J is TRBJ1-2 and V is TRBV6-1; no reliable D call. The CDR3 spans 13 residues. The germline gives CDR1 MNHNS, CDR2 SASEGT. Between the trimmed V and J ends, which lost 6 bases and 5 bases, there was a span of 13 bases. CDR3: CASSPAVRYGYTF. The CDR3 nucleotides are TGTGCCAGCAGCCCGGCCGTCCGATATGGCTACACCTTC.

This clonotype was detected many times. J is TRBJ1-6 and V is TRBV5-5; 8 positions match TRBD1. V was pared by 0 bases and J by 2 bases, with 7 bases of the junction left unmatched. Germline CDR1 SGHKS, CDR2 YYEKEE (reference sequence). The CDR3 extends over 18 amino acids. The CDR3 reads CASSLEGQGWTYNSPLHF. Written as DNA, the CDR3 is TGTGCCAGCAGCTTGGAAGGACAGGGCTGGACCTATAATTCACCCCTCCACTTT.

Notes on this clonotype: This sequence may be a read error, since a much larger clone differs from it by one base. The V call is TRBV7-8, the J call TRBJ1-1; D unclear. Per the germline V gene, CDR1 is SGHVS and CDR2 is FQNEAQ. V shed 5 bases and J shed 6 bases, with 19 bases lying between them. CDR3 length: 15 residues. CDR3 residues: CASSPQSSRFAEAFF. As DNA, the CDR3 is TGTGCCAGCAGCCCCCAGAGCAGTCGATTCGCTGAAGCTTTCTTT.